The source of this T cell receptor beta chain is a study (dated by TCRdb to between 2014 and 2017). Background on the whole study: The study set out to test whether tumor-infiltrating Tregs in breast cancer get recruited from blood Tregs or are instead converted in situ from other CD4+ T cell subsets.

Amplification of full-length TCR variable regions was done by 5' RACE PCR using constant-region reverse primers, and this step was followed by semi-nested PCR with Nested Universal Primer A. The ReliaPrep RNA Cell Miniprep System was used to extract total RNA, which was then reverse transcribed into 5'RACE-ready cDNA with the SMARTer RACE 5'/3' Kit. Full-length TCR alpha and beta libraries were barcoded with multiplex adaptors and sequenced on an Illumina MiSeq. The published analysis was carried out like this. For each of nine subset-tissue groups, sequencing data from the five patients were pooled, and the groups were compared by unsupervised clustering of TCR gene usage. The Morisita-Horn index was used to calculate repertoire similarity, with shared sequences weighted according to their contribution to each repertoire. The public reads were reanalyzed by TCRdb: fastp trimming at Q25, MiXCR alignment, in-frame beta chains only. One record per CDR3 amino acid sequence lists the most common genes and DNA. In this record, the V and J calls reflect TCRdb's handling and not the investigators' own analysis. Here the sample has some 9,200 distinct CDR3 sequences; approximately 50% occur a single time. Together, the top ten hold over 6% of the sample.

Tregs were isolated as CD4+CD25+CD127-/low cells. Tregs, naive and memory CD4+ T cells from tumor, blood and ipsilateral draining lymph nodes of a few breast cancer patients underwent full-length TCR alpha and beta sequencing. Tumor tissue and lymph nodes obtained by ipsilateral axillary dissection were perfused with PBS, cut into small pieces and digested using collagenase I and hyaluronidase. Mononuclear cells from lymph nodes or roughly 50 ml of peripheral blood were isolated by Ficoll density gradient centrifugation. A purity exceeding 90% was confirmed by FACS for the sorted cell populations. This clonotype was counted once. No cognate antigen has been identified for it. Base qualities are missing; no much larger clone stands one base away. Single-read evidence is weak. The study at large found these results: The validation in the larger cohort was limited to a single TCR beta V-J rearrangement instead of whole repertoires. In terms of TCR gene usage, tumor memory CD4+ T cells clustered together with blood and lymph node memory CD4+ cells, as well as with lymph node naive CD4+ cells. The TCR alpha and beta sequences of tumor-infiltrating Tregs showed the greatest overlap with tumor naive CD4+ T cells, followed by blood naive CD4+ T cells.

V drops 2 bases and J drops 0 bases, leaving 10 bases in between. Based on the germline V gene, the CDR1 and CDR2 sequences are MNHEY and SVGAGI. Including the terminal cysteine and phenylalanine, the CDR3 comprises 15 residues. CDR3 DNA is the only sequence kept; it has 45 bases, read in frame from the first base. The sequence is built from TRBV6-5 and TRBJ1-2; the D gene remains uncertain. This clonotype was obtained from a female donor with breast cancer. The sequencing sample was made of Tregs sorted from a lymph node. For the CDR3, the sequence is CASSYPGRTNYGYTF. DNA sequence: TGTGCCAGCAGTTACCCGGGCAGAACTAACTATGGCTACACCTTC.